A selection of T cell receptor beta chains follows, all from one sample in a study of shared clonotypes between healthy human individuals. Produced via immunoSEQ multiplex PCR; TCRdb's table is partial and in-frame only. The sample yields approximately 400,000 clones, roughly 96% seen once. The sequencing input was memory CD8+ T cells sorted from blood. The receptors stem from a man aged 30 to 39 in good health. Each CDR3 is given with its conserved first and last residue. D genes are given only for firm matches. Clone sizes are given selectively: once, few, many, or a class where the clone is expanded.

abundance	d_gene	v_gene	j_gene	CDR3nt	CDR3aa
once	.	TRBV15	TRBJ2-1	TGTGCCACCAGCAGAGAGATCGCCGGTAGGCAAAGCTACAATGAGCAGTTCTTC	CATSREIAGRQSYNEQFF
.	.	TRBV28	TRBJ2-6	TGTGCCAGCAGTTTTCCCTTGGGACGGACTTCCTCTGGGGCCAACGTCCTGACTTTC	CASSFPLGRTSSGANVLTF
.	TRBD2	TRBV5-1	TRBJ2-1	TGCGCCAGCAGCACAAAAGCGGGAGGCTCCTACAATGAGCAGTTCTTC	CASSTKAGGSYNEQFF
.	.	TRBV19	TRBJ1-4	TGTGCCAGTAGTAAGCCCACCCGTTCCGGTGAAAAACTGTTTTTT	CASSKPTRSGEKLFF
.	TRBD2	TRBV7-9	TRBJ2-1	TGTGCCAGCAGCCCACGGAGCGGGATGTCCTACAATGAGCAGTTCTTC	CASSPRSGMSYNEQFF
.	.	TRBV19	TRBJ1-5	TGTGCCAGTAAGGACAGTGGGGCTGGAAATCAGCCCCAGCATTTT	CASKDSGAGNQPQHF
.	.	TRBV7-2	TRBJ2-7	TGTGCCAGCAGCTTAGGCAGGGCCTACGAGCAGTACTTC	CASSLGRAYEQYF
.	.	TRBV28	TRBJ2-7	TGTGCCAGCAGTCCGAGGCCCGAGAGGGCGTACTACGAGCAGTACTTC	CASSPRPERAYYEQYF
.	.	TRBV4-2	TRBJ1-4	TGTGCCAGCAGCCACCCAGGGAGTAATGAAAAACTGTTTTTT	CASSHPGSNEKLFF
.	TRBD2	TRBV7-9	TRBJ2-1	TGTGCCAGCAGCTTAGCCCGGATTAGCGGGAGTACCATCTACAATGAGCAGTTCTTC	CASSLARISGSTIYNEQFF
.	TRBD2	TRBV7-2	TRBJ2-5	TGTGCCAGCAGCTTACGTATCTCAGGACTAGCACAGACCCAGTACTTC	CASSLRISGLAQTQYF
.	TRBD2	TRBV2	TRBJ2-7	TGTGCCAGTGCGACCGGGACTAGCTGGAGCTACGAGCAGTACTTC	CASATGTSWSYEQYF
.	.	TRBV4-1	TRBJ1-3	TGCGCCAGCAGCCCTTATAGGTCGGTGGGAAACACCATATATTTT	CASSPYRSVGNTIYF
.	.	TRBV28	TRBJ2-2	TGTGCCAGCAGGTTAGGAGTAGCCGGGGAGCTGTTTTTT	CASRLGVAGELFF
.	.	TRBV6-1	TRBJ2-5	TGTGCCAGCACGTTAGCGAGGGGGGAGACCCAGTACTTC	CASTLARGETQYF
.	TRBD1	TRBV27	TRBJ2-7	TGTGCCAGCAGCCCCCATCCCCAGGGGGACTCCTACGAGCAGTACTTC	CASSPHPQGDSYEQYF
once	.	TRBV15	TRBJ1-4	TGTGCCACCAGCAGAGATAGCCAGGGTGGGGAAAAACTGTTTTTT	CATSRDSQGGEKLFF
.	.	TRBV19	TRBJ1-2	TGTGCCAGTAAAACAGTCGACTATGGCTACACCTTC	CASKTVDYGYTF
.	.	TRBV30	TRBJ1-4	TGTGCCTGGAGTGGGGGGGTAGGAGAAAAACTGTTTTTT	CAWSGGVGEKLFF
.	.	TRBV19	TRBJ2-5	TGTGCCAAGAAGACCCAGTACTTC	CAKKTQYF
.	.	TRBV28	TRBJ1-1	TGTGCCAGCAGTTTGTGGACGAGGAACACTGAAGCTTTCTTT	CASSLWTRNTEAFF
.	.	TRBV10-3	TRBJ1-5	TGTGCCATCAGTCCGGCCCGGGACCCTAATCAGCCCCAGCATTTT	CAISPARDPNQPQHF
.	TRBD2	TRBV19	TRBJ2-1	TGTGCCAGTAGTCCCGCGACTAGCGGGAGCCACAATGAGCAGTTCTTC	CASSPATSGSHNEQFF
.	.	TRBV7-9	TRBJ1-6	TGTGCCAGCAGCTTAGGGGGTGTCGGTTCACCCCTCCACTTT	CASSLGGVGSPLHF
.	TRBD2	TRBV7-2	TRBJ2-3	TGTGCCAGCAGCTTTACTATAGCGGGAGGTGATACGCAGTATTTT	CASSFTIAGGDTQYF
once	.	TRBV5-1	TRBJ2-7	TGCGCCAGCAGCTTGATTCCAGGGGACTACGAGCAGTACTTC	CASSLIPGDYEQYF
.	.	TRBV25-1	TRBJ1-4	TGTGCCAGCAGTGGGGGCGGGGGGGAAAAACTGTTTTTT	CASSGGGGEKLFF
.	TRBD1	TRBV5-6	TRBJ2-7	TGTGCCAGCAGGGGACAGGGGGACGAGCAGTACTTC	CASRGQGDEQYF
.	TRBD1	TRBV2	TRBJ2-1	TGTGCCAGCAGTGGAAGCCGGGACAGGGATTACAATGAGCAGTTCTTC	CASSGSRDRDYNEQFF
.	TRBD1	TRBV9	TRBJ1-2	TGTGCCAGCAGCGTACTAGGACAGGGGGCGACTTATGGCTACACCTTC	CASSVLGQGATYGYTF
.	.	TRBV4-1	TRBJ1-2	TGCGCCAGCAGCCAAGAAAGAAGAAGGGAAGGGTCGGGCTACACCTTC	CASSQERRREGSGYTF
.	TRBD2	TRBV4-2	TRBJ2-3	TGTGCCAGCAGCCAGGAGGGACTAGCGGGACCAGATACGCAGTATTTT	CASSQEGLAGPDTQYF
.	.	TRBV19	TRBJ2-3	TGTGCCACCTCAAGGGGAGGAGGGACAGATACGCAGTATTTT	CATSRGGGTDTQYF
once	TRBD1	TRBV5-4	TRBJ1-1	TGTGCCAGCAGCTCGGGACAGGGACTGGAAGCTTTCTTT	CASSSGQGLEAFF
once	.	TRBV5-4	TRBJ2-5	TGTGCCAGCAGCTACGGGGAAGAGACCCAGTACTTC	CASSYGEETQYF
.	.	TRBV7-2	TRBJ2-1	TGTGCCAGCAGCTACTCAGCCGTGTCCTTGGAGCAGTTCTTC	CASSYSAVSLEQFF
.	.	TRBV7-2	TRBJ2-1	TGTGCCAGCAGCTTAGACGCGGTACGTGAGCAGTTCTTC	CASSLDAVREQFF
.	.	TRBV6-5	TRBJ1-5	TGTGCCAGCAGTTACTCGTTCAGGGACTATCAGCCCCAGCATTTT	CASSYSFRDYQPQHF
few	TRBD1	TRBV11-3	TRBJ1-3	TGTGCCAGCAGCTTTATCAGGGGGGCCTCTGGAAACACCATATATTTT	CASSFIRGASGNTIYF
few	.	TRBV7-9	TRBJ1-4	TGTGCCAGCAGCTCAAGGGCCCTGGATGAAAAACTGTTTTTT	CASSSRALDEKLFF
once	.	TRBV6-1	TRBJ2-4	TGTGCCAGCAGTGAAGCGCCGGGGACAAGGAACATTCAGTACTTC	CASSEAPGTRNIQYF
.	TRBD2	TRBV9	TRBJ2-7	TGTGCCAGCGGGGGACTAGCGGGGGCCTACGAGCAGTACTTC	CASGGLAGAYEQYF
.	TRBD1	TRBV28	TRBJ1-2	TGTGCCAGCAGTTTATCGACAGGGGGCGATGGCTACACCTTC	CASSLSTGGDGYTF
.	.	TRBV28	TRBJ2-1	TGTGCCAGCAGTTTAGTTAGCAATGAGCAGTTCTTC	CASSLVSNEQFF
.	TRBD1	TRBV7-2	TRBJ1-1	TGTGCCAGCACCAGGGGGGGGAACACTGAAGCTTTCTTT	CASTRGGNTEAFF
.	TRBD2	TRBV2	TRBJ2-1	TGTGCCAGCAGTACCGGGACTAGGGCATACAATGAGCAGTTCTTC	CASSTGTRAYNEQFF
.	.	TRBV28	TRBJ2-7	TGTGCCAGCACCCAAGGTGCTAGCAGGCAGTACTTC	CASTQGASRQYF
.	.	TRBV10-3	TRBJ1-4	TGTGCCACGCATAGTTCAACTAATGAAAAACTGTTTTTT	CATHSSTNEKLFF
.	.	TRBV7-2	TRBJ1-1	TGTGCCAGCAGCTTAGACCAGGGTGGCACTGAAGCTTTCTTT	CASSLDQGGTEAFF
.	.	TRBV6-6	TRBJ2-5	TGTGCCAGCAGAATAGGGGGGAAAGAGACCCAGTACTTC	CASRIGGKETQYF
.	.	TRBV5-1	TRBJ1-5	TGCGCCAGCAGCTTGGGACTCGGGGGGCAGCCCCAGCATTTT	CASSLGLGGQPQHF
.	.	TRBV25-1	TRBJ1-1	TGTGCCAGCAGTGAATGGGAGGGTACAGCTTTCTTT	CASSEWEGTAFF
.	TRBD1	TRBV28	TRBJ2-7	TGTGCCAGCAGTCTCTCAAGGACAGGGGGATGGTACGAGCAGTACTTC	CASSLSRTGGWYEQYF
.	.	TRBV7-9	TRBJ1-3	TGTGCCAGCAGCTTAGGAGCCTCCGGTCGCTCTGGAAACACCATATATTTT	CASSLGASGRSGNTIYF
.	.	TRBV5-1	TRBJ1-2	TGCGCCAGCAGCTTGGGCAGCGGGCTTAACTATGGCTACACCTTC	CASSLGSGLNYGYTF
.	.	TRBV30	TRBJ2-1	TGTGCCTGGAGTGATGACTTGTATGAGCAGTTCTTC	CAWSDDLYEQFF
.	TRBD1	TRBV7-8	TRBJ1-4	TGTGCCAGCAGCCCTGACAGGGAATATGAAAAACTGTTTTTT	CASSPDREYEKLFF